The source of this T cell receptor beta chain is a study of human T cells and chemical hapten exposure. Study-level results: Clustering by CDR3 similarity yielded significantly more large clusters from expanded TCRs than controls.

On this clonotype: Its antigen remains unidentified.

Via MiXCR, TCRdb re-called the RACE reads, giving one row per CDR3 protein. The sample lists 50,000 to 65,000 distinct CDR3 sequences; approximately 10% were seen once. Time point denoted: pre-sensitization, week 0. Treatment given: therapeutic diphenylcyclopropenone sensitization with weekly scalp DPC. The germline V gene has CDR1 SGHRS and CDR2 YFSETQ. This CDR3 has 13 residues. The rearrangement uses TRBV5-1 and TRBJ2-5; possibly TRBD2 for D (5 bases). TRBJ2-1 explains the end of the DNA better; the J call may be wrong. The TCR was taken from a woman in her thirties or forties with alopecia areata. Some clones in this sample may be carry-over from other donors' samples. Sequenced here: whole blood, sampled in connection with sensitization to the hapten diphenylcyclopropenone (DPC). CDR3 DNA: TGCGCCAGCACGGCTGGAGGAGGAGAGACCCAGTTCTTC. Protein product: CASTAGGGETQFF.